The rows below give T cell receptor beta chains drawn from one sample of a study of T cell repertoires in ileal Crohn's disease. Clones were sequenced by immunoSEQ multiplex PCR, and TCRdb holds only the in-frame ones, with some missing. The sample consists of 17,000 or so clones, about 91% of them appearing once. The material sequenced was ileal tissue. The receptors derive from an adult with Crohn's disease. The CDR3 runs from the conserved cysteine through the conserved F or W. The D gene is left open where the match is weak. Rows give clone size only sometimes, using once, few, many, or a class for an expanded clone.

d_gene	j_gene	abundance	v_gene	CDR3aa	CDR3nt
NA	TRBJ2-7	NA	TRBV28	CASGRGTVYEQYF	TGTGCCAGCGGTCGGGGGACAGTCTACGAGCAGTACTTC
NA	TRBJ1-4	NA	TRBV10-3	CAISSGLGGEKLFF	TGTGCCATCAGTTCGGGTCTCGGAGGTGAAAAACTGTTTTTT
TRBD1	TRBJ2-3	few	TRBV5-1	CASSPDKGQGQYF	TGCGCCAGCAGCCCAGATAAGGGACAGGGACAGTATTTT
TRBD1	TRBJ1-1	NA	TRBV28	CASSPRDRVDEAFF	TGTGCCAGCAGTCCCCGGGACAGGGTTGATGAAGCTTTCTTT
NA	TRBJ2-2	NA	TRBV29-1	CSVDAVNTGELFF	TGCAGCGTTGATGCAGTTAACACCGGGGAGCTGTTTTTT
TRBD1	TRBJ2-2	NA	TRBV6-1	CASKTGTVNTGELFF	TGTGCCAGCAAAACCGGGACAGTGAACACCGGGGAGCTGTTTTTT
NA	TRBJ2-7	NA	TRBV30	CAWRGGGGEVEYF	TGTGCCTGGCGTGGGGGCGGTGGGGAGGTGGAGTACTTC
NA	TRBJ2-7	NA	TRBV5-4	CASSQKASGISYEQYF	TGTGCCAGCAGTCAAAAGGCAAGCGGAATCTCCTACGAGCAGTACTTC
TRBD1	TRBJ2-2	NA	TRBV6-1	CASSELAGTGRTGELFF	TGTGCCAGCAGTGAATTAGCCGGGACAGGGCGAACCGGGGAGCTGTTTTTT
NA	TRBJ2-3	NA	TRBV10-3	CAISQTGHTDTQYF	TGTGCCATCAGCCAAACAGGACACACAGATACGCAGTATTTT
TRBD1	TRBJ2-7	NA	TRBV6-1	CATSQTGDRYEQYF	TGTGCCACCTCCCAGACAGGGGATCGATACGAGCAGTACTTC
NA	TRBJ2-3	NA	TRBV11-3	CASSLHQEDTQYF	TGTGCCAGCAGCTTACATCAGGAAGATACGCAGTATTTT
TRBD2	TRBJ2-5	few	TRBV5-4	CASSSPAGLKKQYF	TGTGCCAGCAGCTCCCCAGCGGGGCTTAAAAAGCAGTACTTC
TRBD1	TRBJ1-2	few	TRBV10-2	CASNPGTGRGYTF	TGCGCCAGCAACCCCGGGACAGGACGTGGCTACACCTTC
NA	TRBJ1-4	once	TRBV25-1	CASSDYDPKAANEKLFF	TGTGCCAGCAGTGATTATGATCCCAAGGCGGCTAATGAAAAACTGTTTTTT
NA	TRBJ1-2	NA	TRBV2	CASRLGRGNYGYTF	TGTGCCAGCAGACTGGGTAGGGGTAACTATGGCTACACCTTC
TRBD2	TRBJ2-2	NA	TRBV6-1	CASSDTGGTGELFF	TGTGCCAGCAGTGACACGGGGGGAACCGGGGAGCTGTTTTTT
TRBD2	TRBJ2-3	NA	TRBV10-3	CAISVVREGLTDTQYF	TGTGCCATCAGTGTAGTGAGGGAGGGCCTGACAGATACGCAGTATTTT
NA	TRBJ1-5	NA	TRBV7-8	CASSSTPGTQSF	TGTGCCAGCAGCTCGACACCCGGGACACAGTCATTT
NA	TRBJ1-2	once	TRBV7-9	CASSLTGKPSYGYTF	TGTGCCAGCAGCTTAACCGGGAAACCCTCCTATGGCTACACCTTC
NA	TRBJ2-4	NA	TRBV28	CASSWAGAAGSKNIQYF	TGTGCCAGCAGTTGGGCAGGGGCAGCAGGTTCCAAAAACATTCAGTACTTC
TRBD1	TRBJ1-2	NA	TRBV7-9	CASSQRDKREGAAYGYTF	TGTGCCAGCAGCCAACGGGATAAACGGGAGGGGGCGGCCTATGGCTACACCTTC